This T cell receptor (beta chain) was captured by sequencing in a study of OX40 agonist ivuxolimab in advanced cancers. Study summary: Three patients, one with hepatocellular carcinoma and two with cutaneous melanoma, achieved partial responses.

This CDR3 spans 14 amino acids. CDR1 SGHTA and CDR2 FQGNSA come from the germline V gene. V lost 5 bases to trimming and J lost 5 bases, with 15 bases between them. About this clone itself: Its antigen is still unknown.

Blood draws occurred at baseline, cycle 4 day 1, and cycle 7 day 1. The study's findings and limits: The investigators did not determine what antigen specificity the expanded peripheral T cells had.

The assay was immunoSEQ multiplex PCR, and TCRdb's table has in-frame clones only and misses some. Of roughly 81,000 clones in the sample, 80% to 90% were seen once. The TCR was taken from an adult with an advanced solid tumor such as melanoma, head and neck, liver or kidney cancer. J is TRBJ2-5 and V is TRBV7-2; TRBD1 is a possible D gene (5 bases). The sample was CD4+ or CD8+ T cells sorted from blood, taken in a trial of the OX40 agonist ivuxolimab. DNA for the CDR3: TGTGCCAGCAGCCAGGGAACTTTCGGGGAGACCCAGTACTTC. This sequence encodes CASSQGTFGETQYF.